These T cell receptor beta chains were read from a single sample in a study of PD-L1 blockade in urothelial cancer. Repertoires were generated with immunoSEQ multiplex PCR, while TCRdb's copy carries only in-frame clones and drops some. The sample holds roughly 38,000 clones; 65% to 90% are singletons and the top ten take about 6.8%. Sequenced material: PBMCs, taken around atezolizumab (anti-PD-L1) treatment. These TCRs come from a man aged 60-69 years with urothelial cancer. Each CDR3 is given with its conserved first and last residue. The order of the fields is clone size, J gene, V gene, D gene, CDR3 protein, CDR3 DNA. A D gene is named only where the DNA matches it firmly. Only some rows state a clone size, as once, few, many or a class for expanded clones.

few,TRBJ1-6,TRBV28,-,CASSLQEPASPLHF,TGTGCCAGCAGTCTACAGGAGCCCGCCTCACCCCTCCACTTT
few,TRBJ2-1,TRBV10-3,TRBD2,CAIGLAGNEQFF,TGTGCCATCGGACTAGCGGGCAATGAGCAGTTCTTC
hyperexpanded,TRBJ2-7,TRBV5-1,-,CASSLISYEQYF,TGCGCCAGCAGCTTGATCAGTTACGAGCAGTACTTC
once,TRBJ2-7,TRBV5-1,-,CASSLGWGVSYEQYF,TGCGCCAGCAGCTTGGGTTGGGGGGTCTCCTACGAGCAGTACTTC
-,TRBJ2-1,TRBV5-1,TRBD1,CASSSGQGAQVQWFF,TGCGCCAGCAGCTCCGGACAGGGGGCTCAGGTGCAGTGGTTCTTC
-,TRBJ2-5,TRBV7-2,TRBD2,CASSRLAEQETQYF,TGTGCCAGCAGCCGACTAGCGGAGCAAGAGACCCAGTACTTC
-,TRBJ2-7,TRBV21-1,-,CASPTRTVYEQYF,TGTGCCAGCCCCACCCGGACAGTCTACGAGCAGTACTTC
-,TRBJ1-1,TRBV6-1,TRBD1,CASSEPGQGVPDTEAFF,TGTGCCAGCAGTGAGCCGGGACAGGGTGTTCCGGACACTGAAGCTTTCTTT
once,TRBJ1-1,TRBV18,TRBD1,CASSLMTGEYTEAFF,TGTGCCAGCTCACTAATGACAGGGGAGTACACTGAAGCTTTCTTT
few,TRBJ2-5,TRBV5-1,TRBD1,CASSLSGGWGETQYF,TGCGCCAGCAGCTTGTCAGGGGGCTGGGGAGAGACCCAGTACTTC
-,TRBJ1-2,TRBV9,-,CASSPGDLSNDGYTF,TGTGCCAGCAGCCCGGGGGACCTTTCCAATGATGGCTACACCTTC
-,TRBJ2-5,TRBV7-9,-,CASRGLRRETQYF,TGTGCCAGCAGGGGACTGAGGCGGGAGACCCAGTACTTC
-,TRBJ2-7,TRBV5-1,-,CASSLDGHPYTYEQYF,TGCGCCAGCAGCTTGGACGGACACCCTTACACCTACGAGCAGTACTTC
-,TRBJ1-1,TRBV2,-,CATNKDRTNTEAFF,TGTGCCACCAACAAAGACAGGACGAACACTGAAGCTTTCTTT
-,TRBJ1-5,TRBV30,TRBD1,CAWGDRDQPQHF,TGTGCCTGGGGGGACAGGGACCAGCCCCAGCATTTT
-,TRBJ2-6,TRBV9,-,CASSVRRVGANVLTF,TGTGCCAGCAGCGTACGCAGGGTTGGGGCCAACGTCCTGACTTTC
-,TRBJ1-2,TRBV28,-,CASSFVETGSFYGYTF,TGTGCCAGCAGTTTTGTCGAGACCGGGTCCTTCTATGGCTACACCTTC
-,TRBJ2-2,TRBV4-1,-,CASSQGAARTGELFF,TGCGCCAGCAGCCAAGGGGCAGCCCGAACCGGGGAGCTGTTTTTT
-,TRBJ2-1,TRBV19,TRBD2,CASTFAGGASYEQFF,TGTGCCAGTACCTTCGCCGGGGGGGCCTCATATGAGCAGTTCTTC
-,TRBJ1-1,TRBV7-2,TRBD1,CASSYRQGNTEAFF,TGTGCCAGCAGCTACAGACAGGGGAACACTGAAGCTTTCTTT
-,TRBJ1-3,TRBV4-2,-,CASSQRVEDTIYF,TGTGCCAGCAGCCAACGTGTCGAGGACACCATATATTTT
-,TRBJ1-2,TRBV11-2,-,CASSPRRVYGYTF,TGTGCCAGCAGCCCCCGACGGGTATATGGCTACACCTTC
-,TRBJ1-4,TRBV19,TRBD1,CASTESRDRETNEKLFF,TGTGCCAGTACCGAAAGCCGGGACAGGGAAACTAATGAAAAACTGTTTTTT
-,TRBJ1-2,TRBV7-9,TRBD1,CASSLARGPSDYGYTF,TGTGCCAGCAGCTTAGCGAGGGGGCCTTCTGACTATGGCTACACCTTC
-,TRBJ1-6,TRBV9,-,CASSVGLDRLNSPLHF,TGTGCCAGCAGCGTAGGGTTGGACAGACTTAATTCACCCCTCCACTTT
once,TRBJ2-5,TRBV11-2,TRBD2,CASSLKTLAGGETQYF,TGTGCCAGCAGCTTAAAAACGTTAGCGGGGGGGGAGACCCAGTACTTC
-,TRBJ2-1,TRBV27,-,CASSLDSSSSYNEQFF,TGTGCCAGCAGTCTAGACAGCTCCAGCTCCTACAATGAGCAGTTCTTC
-,TRBJ2-7,TRBV6-5,TRBD1,CASRTGQGSYEQYF,TGTGCCAGCAGGACGGGACAGGGATCCTACGAGCAGTACTTC
-,TRBJ2-7,TRBV19,-,CASSMRRGYEQYF,TGTGCCAGTAGTATGCGACGGGGTTACGAGCAGTACTTC
once,TRBJ1-1,TRBV2,-,CASNYWGTNTEAFF,TGTGCCAGCAACTACTGGGGGACAAACACTGAAGCTTTCTTT
-,TRBJ1-5,TRBV2,-,CASSEAGVDQPQHF,TGTGCCAGCAGTGAAGCGGGAGTGGATCAGCCCCAGCATTTT
few,TRBJ2-3,TRBV7-8,TRBD1,CASSSDRGSDTQYF,TGTGCCAGCAGCTCCGACAGGGGTTCAGATACGCAGTATTTT
-,TRBJ2-3,TRBV7-3,-,CASSWGGGGTDTQYF,TGTGCCAGCAGCTGGGGGGGCGGGGGCACAGATACGCAGTATTTT
-,TRBJ1-2,TRBV27,-,CASSWRDGYGYTF,TGTGCCAGCAGCTGGAGGGACGGGTATGGCTACACCTTC
-,TRBJ2-2,TRBV7-9,-,CASSHLTSEAGELFF,TGTGCCAGCAGCCACCTAACATCCGAGGCCGGGGAGCTGTTTTTT
-,TRBJ1-2,TRBV15,TRBD1,CATSRASRGLDYGYTF,TGTGCCACCAGCAGAGCTTCCAGGGGGCTTGACTATGGCTACACCTTC
-,TRBJ2-3,TRBV6-5,TRBD1,CASSPGTENTDTQYF,TGTGCCAGCAGTCCCGGGACAGAAAACACAGATACGCAGTATTTT
once,TRBJ1-5,TRBV6-6,-,CASSTGTIGRAQHF,TGTGCCAGCAGCACCGGGACAATTGGCAGGGCCCAGCATTTT
-,TRBJ2-3,TRBV30,TRBD2,CAWSRIAGAVDTQYF,TGTGCCTGGAGTCGAATAGCGGGGGCGGTAGATACGCAGTATTTT
-,TRBJ1-5,TRBV6-6,-,CASRVGGDQPQHF,TGTGCCAGCAGAGTCGGGGGTGATCAGCCCCAGCATTTT
-,TRBJ2-1,TRBV5-6,TRBD2,CASSLGLAGGTYNEQFF,TGTGCCAGCAGTTTGGGACTAGCGGGGGGTACCTACAATGAGCAGTTCTTC
-,TRBJ2-3,TRBV15,TRBD2,CATSRRTSGGSTDTQYF,TGTGCCACCAGCAGAAGGACTAGCGGGGGAAGCACAGATACGCAGTATTTT
-,TRBJ2-3,TRBV28,TRBD1,CASSLIKQGSTDTQYF,TGTGCCAGCAGTTTGATAAAACAGGGGAGCACAGATACGCAGTATTTT
-,TRBJ1-4,TRBV6-1,-,CASSVLRGSEKLFF,TGTGCCAGCAGTGTACTCAGGGGTAGTGAAAAACTGTTTTTT
-,TRBJ1-2,TRBV6-6,-,CASSAPGENKDGYTF,TGTGCCAGCAGTGCCCCCGGGGAGAATAAAGATGGCTACACCTTC
-,TRBJ2-7,TRBV29-1,TRBD1,CSVSGQGVDEQYF,TGCAGCGTATCGGGACAGGGAGTTGACGAGCAGTACTTC
-,TRBJ2-7,TRBV30,TRBD1,CAWSRQGGSYEQYF,TGTGCCTGGAGTAGACAGGGGGGTTCCTACGAGCAGTACTTC
-,TRBJ1-3,TRBV5-1,-,CASSLDAGAGNTIYF,TGCGCCAGCAGCTTGGACGCGGGGGCTGGAAACACCATATATTTT
-,TRBJ1-2,TRBV19,TRBD1,CASSIGRGHGYTF,TGTGCCAGTAGTATCGGAAGGGGGCATGGCTACACCTTC
-,TRBJ2-7,TRBV30,TRBD2,CAWSAPGERGSYEQYF,TGTGCCTGGAGTGCTCCAGGGGAGCGGGGGAGCTACGAGCAGTACTTC
-,TRBJ1-2,TRBV6-1,-,CASSEVNRGYTF,TGTGCCAGCAGTGAGGTGAACAGGGGCTACACCTTC
-,TRBJ2-5,TRBV11-2,-,CASSLGQQETQYF,TGTGCCAGCAGCTTAGGACAGCAAGAGACCCAGTACTTC
-,TRBJ1-4,TRBV2,-,CASSETGITNEKLFF,TGTGCCAGCAGTGAAACGGGGATCACTAATGAAAAACTGTTTTTT
-,TRBJ2-2,TRBV30,-,CAWAGTSTGELFF,TGTGCCTGGGCGGGGACTTCAACCGGGGAGCTGTTTTTT